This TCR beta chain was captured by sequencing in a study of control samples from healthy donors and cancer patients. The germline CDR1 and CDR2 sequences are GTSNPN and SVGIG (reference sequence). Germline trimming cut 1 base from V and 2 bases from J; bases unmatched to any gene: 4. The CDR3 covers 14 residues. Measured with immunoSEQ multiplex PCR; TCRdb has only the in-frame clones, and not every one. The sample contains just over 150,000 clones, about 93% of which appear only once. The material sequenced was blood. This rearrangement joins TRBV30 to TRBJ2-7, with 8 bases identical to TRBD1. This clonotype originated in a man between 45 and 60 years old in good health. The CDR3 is CAWSAGQGPYEQYF. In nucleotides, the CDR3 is TGTGCCTGGAGTGCAGGACAGGGTCCCTACGAGCAGTACTTC.